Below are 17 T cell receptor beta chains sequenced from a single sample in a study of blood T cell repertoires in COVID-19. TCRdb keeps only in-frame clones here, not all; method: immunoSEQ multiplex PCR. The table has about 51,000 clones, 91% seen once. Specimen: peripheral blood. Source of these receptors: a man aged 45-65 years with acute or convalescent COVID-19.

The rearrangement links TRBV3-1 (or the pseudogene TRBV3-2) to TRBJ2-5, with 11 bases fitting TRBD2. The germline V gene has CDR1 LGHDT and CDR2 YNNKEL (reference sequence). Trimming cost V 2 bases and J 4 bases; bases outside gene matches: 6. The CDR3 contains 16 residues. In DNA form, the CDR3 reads TGTGCCAGCAGCCAACTTAGCGGGGGGGAAGGAGAGACCCAGTACTTC. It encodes CASSQLSGGEGETQYF.

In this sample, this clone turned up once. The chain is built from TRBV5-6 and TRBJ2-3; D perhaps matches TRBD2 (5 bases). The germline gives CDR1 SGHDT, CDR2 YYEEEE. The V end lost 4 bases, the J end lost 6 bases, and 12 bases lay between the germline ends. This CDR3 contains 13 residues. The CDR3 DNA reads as TGTGCCAGCAGCCGGGAAATAGACGATACGCAGTATTTT. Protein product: CASSREIDDTQYF.

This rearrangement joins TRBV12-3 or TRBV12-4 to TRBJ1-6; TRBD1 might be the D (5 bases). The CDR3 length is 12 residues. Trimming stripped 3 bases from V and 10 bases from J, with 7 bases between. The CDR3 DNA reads TGTGCCAGCAGTTTCTCAGGGTCACCCCTCCACTTT. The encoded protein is CASSFSGSPLHF.

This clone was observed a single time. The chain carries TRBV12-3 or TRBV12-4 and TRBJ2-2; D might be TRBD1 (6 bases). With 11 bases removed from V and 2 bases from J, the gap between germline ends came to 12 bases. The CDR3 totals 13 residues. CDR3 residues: CACRDTNTGELFF. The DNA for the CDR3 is TGTGCCTGCCGGGACACAAACACCGGGGAGCTGTTTTTT.

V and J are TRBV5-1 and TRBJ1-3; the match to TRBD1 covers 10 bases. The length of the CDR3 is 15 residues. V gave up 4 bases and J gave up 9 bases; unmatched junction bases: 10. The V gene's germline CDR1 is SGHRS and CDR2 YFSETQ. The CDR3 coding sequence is TGCGCCAGCAGCCTAAAGGACAGGGGGGCGACCACCATATATTTT. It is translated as CASSLKDRGATTIYF.

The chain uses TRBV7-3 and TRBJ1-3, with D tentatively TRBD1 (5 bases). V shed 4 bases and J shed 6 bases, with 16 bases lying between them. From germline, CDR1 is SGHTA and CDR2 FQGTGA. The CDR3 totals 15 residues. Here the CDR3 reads CASSCRAGNENTIYF. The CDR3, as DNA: TGTGCCAGCAGCTGCAGGGCTGGTAACGAAAACACCATATATTTT.

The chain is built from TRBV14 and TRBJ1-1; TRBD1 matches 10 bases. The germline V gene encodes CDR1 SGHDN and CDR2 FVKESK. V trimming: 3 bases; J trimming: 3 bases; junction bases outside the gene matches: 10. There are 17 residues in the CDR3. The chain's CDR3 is CASSQGRDRGLHTEAFF. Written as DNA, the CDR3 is TGTGCCAGCAGCCAGGGGCGGGACAGGGGTTTGCACACTGAAGCTTTCTTT. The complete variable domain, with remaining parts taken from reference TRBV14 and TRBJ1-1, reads EAGVTQFPSHSVIEKGQTVTLRCDPISGHDNLYWYRRVMGKEIKFLLHFVKESKQDESGMPNNRFLAERTGGTYSTLKVQPAELEDSGVYFCASSQGRDRGLHTEAFFGQGTRLTVV.

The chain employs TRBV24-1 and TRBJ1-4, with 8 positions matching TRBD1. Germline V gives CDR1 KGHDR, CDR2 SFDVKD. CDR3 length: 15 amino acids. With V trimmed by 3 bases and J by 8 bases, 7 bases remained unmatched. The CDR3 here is CATSDSRGPGEKLFF. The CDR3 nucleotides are TGTGCCACCAGTGATAGCAGGGGGCCAGGGGAAAAACTGTTTTTT.

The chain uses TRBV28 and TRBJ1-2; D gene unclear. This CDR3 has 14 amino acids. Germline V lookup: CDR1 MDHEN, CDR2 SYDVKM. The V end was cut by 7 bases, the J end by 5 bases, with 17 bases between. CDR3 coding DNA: TGTGCCAGCACCTCCCGCGCCGGGATATATGGCTACACCTTC. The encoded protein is CASTSRAGIYGYTF.

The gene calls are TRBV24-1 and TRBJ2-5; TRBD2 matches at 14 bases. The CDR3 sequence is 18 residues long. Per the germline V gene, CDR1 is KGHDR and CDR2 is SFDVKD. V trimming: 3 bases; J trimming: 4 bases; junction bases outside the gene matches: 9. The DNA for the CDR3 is TGTGCCACCAGTGATCCTAAGACTAGCGGGGGGGCAGGAGAGACCCAGTACTTC. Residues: CATSDPKTSGGAGETQYF.

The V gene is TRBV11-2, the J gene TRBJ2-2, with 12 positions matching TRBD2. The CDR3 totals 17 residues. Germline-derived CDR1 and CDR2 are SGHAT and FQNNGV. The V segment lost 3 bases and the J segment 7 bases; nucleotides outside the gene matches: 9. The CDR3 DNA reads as TGTGCCAGCAGCTTTACTAGCGGGGGGTCGACGGGCGGGGAGCTGTTTTTT. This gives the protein CASSFTSGGSTGGELFF.

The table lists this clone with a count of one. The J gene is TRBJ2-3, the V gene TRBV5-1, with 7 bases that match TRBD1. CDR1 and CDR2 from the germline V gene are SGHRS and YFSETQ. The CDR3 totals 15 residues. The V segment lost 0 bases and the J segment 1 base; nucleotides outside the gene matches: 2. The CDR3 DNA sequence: TGCGCCAGCAGCTTGGCTCAGGGGGGCACAGATACGCAGTATTTT. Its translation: CASSLAQGGTDTQYF.

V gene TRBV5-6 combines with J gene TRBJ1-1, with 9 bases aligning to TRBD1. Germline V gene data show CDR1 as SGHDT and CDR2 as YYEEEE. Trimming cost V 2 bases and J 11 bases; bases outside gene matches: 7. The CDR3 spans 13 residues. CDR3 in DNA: TGTGCCAGCAGCTTAGGAACAGGGGGCGGCGCTTTCTTT. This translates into CASSLGTGGGAFF.

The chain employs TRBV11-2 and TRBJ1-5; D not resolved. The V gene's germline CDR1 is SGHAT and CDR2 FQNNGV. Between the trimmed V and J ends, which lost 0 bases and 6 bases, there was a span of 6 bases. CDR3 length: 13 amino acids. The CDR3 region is CASSLDRGQPQHF. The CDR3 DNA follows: TGTGCCAGCAGCTTAGATCGGGGTCAGCCCCAGCATTTT.

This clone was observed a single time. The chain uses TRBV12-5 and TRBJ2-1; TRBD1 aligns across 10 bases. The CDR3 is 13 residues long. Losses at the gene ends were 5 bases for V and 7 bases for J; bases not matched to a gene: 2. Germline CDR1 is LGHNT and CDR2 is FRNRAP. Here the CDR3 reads CASGRDRGNEQFF. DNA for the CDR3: TGTGCTAGTGGTCGGGACAGGGGAAATGAGCAGTTCTTC.

The CDR3 spells CASSRSTGTDTEAFF. The CDR3 bases are TGTGCCAGCAGCCGATCGACAGGGACTGACACTGAAGCTTTCTTT. The chain links TRBV3-1 (or the pseudogene TRBV3-2) to TRBJ1-1; 7 bases are shared with TRBD1. The ends lost 4 bases at V and 3 bases at J; junction bases unmatched: 8. Looked up from germline, CDR1 is LGHDT and CDR2 is YNNKEL (reference sequence). The CDR3 runs to 15 residues.

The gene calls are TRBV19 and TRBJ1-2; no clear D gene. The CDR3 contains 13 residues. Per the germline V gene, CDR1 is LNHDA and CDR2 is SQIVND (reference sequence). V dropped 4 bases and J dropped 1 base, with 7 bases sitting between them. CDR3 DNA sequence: TGTGCCAGTAGTAAAGGAGTTAACTATGGCTACACCTTC. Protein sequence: CASSKGVNYGYTF.